By proportion, the clone carrying this T cell receptor (beta chain) is large. Its specificity is not known. Within the sample, other DNA sequences also encode this same CDR3. Germline V gene lookup returns CDR1 GTSNPN and CDR2 SVGIG (reference sequence). This CDR3 region has 14 residues. Losses at the gene ends were 0 bases for V and 7 bases for J; bases not matched to a gene: 4. Profiling relied on immunoSEQ multiplex PCR, and the TCRdb table lists in-frame clones only, not all of them. The sample yields 2,000 or so clones, around 25% seen once. This record comes from a study of T cells in localized non-small cell lung cancer. Study-wide results and caveats: Appearances in adjacent lung were noted for a median approximately 52 of the top 100 tumor clones. Uninvolved adjacent lung had higher T cell clonality than tumor and all other tissues.

Lung adjacent to the tumor, free of atypia, was sampled at least 2 cm from its margin. The source is a male donor older than 55 with stage I lung adenocarcinoma. The chain is built from TRBV30 and TRBJ2-1, with 9 nucleotides matching TRBD1. Sequencing was performed on normal lung tissue next to the tumor, taken before any cancer treatment. The CDR3 spells CAWSVLGTGNEQFF. CDR3 DNA sequence: TGTGCCTGGAGTGTACTTGGGACAGGGAATGAGCAGTTCTTC.